This T cell receptor beta chain was captured by sequencing in a study of cytomegalovirus exposure and HLA in healthy donors. General study points: Researchers left out some V segments, among them TRBV6-2 and TRBV6-3, as indistinguishable. Versus the roughly 670-donor mean, an Asian-associated ancestry cluster reportedly showed fewer N-insertions in a later analysis.

In regard to this clone: The antigen remains undetermined.

Germline V gene lookup returns CDR1 SGHAT and CDR2 FQNNGV. Germline trimming cut 1 base from V and 10 bases from J; bases unmatched to any gene: 8. The CDR3 runs to 14 residues. The PCR had 60 Vbeta and 13 Jbeta primers. Sequenced by immunoSEQ multiplex PCR; TCRdb stores in-frame clones only, minus some. The sample lists some 170,000 clones; about 72% were seen once. The gene calls are TRBV11-2 and TRBJ2-3; 7 positions match TRBD1. The TCR originated in a man aged 60 to 69 in good health and CMV-seronegative. The sequenced sample was PBMCs. The CDR3 DNA sequence: TGTGCCAGCAGCTTAGGTGACAGGGATAGTGCGCAGTATTTT. Its protein product is CASSLGDRDSAQYF.